This T cell receptor (beta chain) was recovered during a study of T cell clonality in common variable immunodeficiency. Overall study findings and caveats: TCRbeta clonality was increased in CVID versus healthy controls. Common variable immunodeficiency TCR beta sequences reportedly had fewer deletions and N-nucleotide insertions.

This clone was seen repeatedly, ten times or more. Antigen unknown. Read data end 3 residues before the CDR3 end; the end is taken from the germline J gene. The method was immunoSEQ multiplex PCR; TCRdb's version includes in-frame clones alone and lacks a portion of them. Sampling found under 40,000 clones, none seen once. In germline, CDR1 is SQVTM, CDR2 ANQGSEA. The CDR3 is made up of 13 amino acids. Trimming removed 6 bases from V and 1 base from J, with 12 bases in between. The receptor was isolated from a human donor with common variable immunodeficiency. Sequencing was carried out using peripheral blood mononuclear cells. The chain joins TRBV29-1 to TRBJ1-1, with D tentatively TRBD1 (5 bases). The sequenced CDR3 bases are TGCAGCGTCCCCTGGGGGGGGAACACTGAA. Its translation: CSVPWGGNTE. The full CDR3 protein is CSVPWGGNTEAFF.